This entry lists 27 T cell receptor beta chains sequenced from one sample in a study of T-cell memory formation after mild COVID-19. TCRdb reprocessed the 5' RACE reads with MiXCR, giving one entry per CDR3 protein. Among about 300,000 distinct CDR3 sequences listed, 19% were seen once. The source material was PBMCs or a T cell subset sorted from them (not recorded which). The source is a man younger than 30 who had mild COVID-19 (a few samples of this study predate the infection). Cell type and time point are not known.

The table lists this clonotype with a few counts. The chain recombines TRBV29-1 with TRBJ2-3; TRBD2 agrees at 7 bases. Germline CDR1 is SQVTM and CDR2 is ANQGSEA. Trimming at V came to 5 bases and at J to 6 bases, leaving 14 bases not matched to a gene. This CDR3 comprises 15 residues. The CDR3 here is CSVHPRDYPQDTQYF. CDR3 bases: TGCAGCGTTCATCCTCGGGACTACCCGCAGGATACGCAGTATTTT.

The sample holds a few counts of this clonotype. CDR3 sequence: CASSLAFGGGTDTQYF. For the CDR3, the DNA is TGTGCCAGCAGCTTAGCGTTCGGAGGGGGCACAGATACGCAGTATTTT. The V gene is TRBV7-6, the J gene TRBJ2-3, with D possibly TRBD2 on 6 matching bases. The germline CDR1 and CDR2 sequences are SGHVS and FNYEAQ. The CDR3 loop spans 16 amino acids. Trimming took 0 bases from V and 1 from J, leaving 11 bases between them.

This clonotype was counted only a few times. The chain has TRBV30 and TRBJ2-3; D ambiguous. CDR3 length: 14 amino acids. Trimming removed 1 base from V and 2 bases from J, with 10 bases in between. Germline lookup yields CDR1 GTSNPN and CDR2 SVGIG (reference sequence). The CDR3 DNA reads TGTGCCTGGAGTGAAGGTATTCTCACAGATACGCAGTATTTT. Protein: CAWSEGILTDTQYF.

The chain recombines TRBV5-5 with TRBJ1-6, with D possibly TRBD1 on 5 matching bases. The CDR3 spans 15 residues. Germline V gene sequence: CDR1 SGHKS, CDR2 YYEKEE (reference sequence). Trimming left V 4 bases short and J 2 bases short, with 10 bases between. The CDR3 loop is CASSSDRTYNSPLHF. The CDR3 DNA follows: TGTGCCAGCAGCAGCGACAGAACCTATAATTCACCCCTCCACTTT.

In this sample, this clonotype turned up a few times. V and J are TRBV4-1 and TRBJ2-3; TRBD2 aligns across 8 bases. Unmatched junction bases numbered 7, after V lost 0 bases and J lost 2 bases. Germline V lookup: CDR1 MGHRA, CDR2 YSYEKL. This CDR3 is 17 amino acids long. In DNA, the CDR3 is TGCGCCAGCAGCCAAGAAGCGAGCGGGGGTTCCACAGATACGCAGTATTTT. The encoded protein is CASSQEASGGSTDTQYF.

This clonotype was counted only a few times. V and J are TRBV5-5 and TRBJ1-6; D gene unclear. Trimming stripped 0 bases from V and 14 bases from J, with 9 bases between. Germline V gene data show CDR1 as SGHKS and CDR2 as YYEKEE (reference sequence). The CDR3 covers 12 residues. The CDR3 reads CASSLDIVALHF. DNA for the CDR3: TGTGCCAGCAGCTTGGACATAGTAGCCCTCCACTTT.

This clonotype was seen at least ten times. The gene calls are TRBV5-6 and TRBJ2-1; no reliable D call. This CDR3 spans 12 amino acids. The V and J ends lost 0 bases and 3 bases respectively, with 1 base between them. CDR1 is SGHDT and CDR2 is YYEEEE in the germline V gene. CDR3 bases: TGTGCCAGCAGCTTGGACTACAATGAGCAGTTCTTC. Translated: CASSLDYNEQFF. Drawing the rest from reference TRBV5-6 and TRBJ2-1, the complete variable domain is DAGVTQSPTHLIKTRGQQVTLRCSPKSGHDTVSWYQQALGQGPQFIFQYYEEEERQRGNFPDRFSGHQFPNYSSELNVNALLLGDSALYLCASSLDYNEQFFGPGTRLTVL.

This clonotype was detected many times. The V gene is TRBV4-3, the J gene TRBJ1-1, with D uncertain. Trimming cost V 0 bases and J 4 bases, with 6 bases left between them. Germline lookup yields CDR1 LGHNA and CDR2 YSLEER. This CDR3 comprises 13 residues. The CDR3: CASSQDRGTEAFF. As DNA, the CDR3 is TGCGCCAGCAGCCAAGACAGAGGCACTGAAGCTTTCTTT.

This clonotype occurred a few times. At one boundary the junction diverges from the germline segment, which might be a read error. The rearrangement joins TRBV7-9 to TRBJ1-1; tentatively, D is TRBD1 (5 bases). This CDR3 has 12 amino acids. The germline V gene has CDR1 SEHNR and CDR2 FQNEAQ (reference sequence). CDR3 protein: CASSSGGAASLF. The CDR3 region has the DNA TGTGCCAGCAGCTCGGGTGGGGCAGCCTCGCTCTTT.

There are many counts of this clonotype. The chain employs TRBV19 and TRBJ2-3, with D unclear. The CDR3 is 12 amino acids. Trimming removed 6 bases from V and 6 bases from J, with 10 bases in between. Germline V gene lookup returns CDR1 LNHDA and CDR2 SQIVND (reference sequence). This chain's CDR3 is CASSRMGDTQYF. The CDR3 DNA reads as TGTGCCAGTAGCCGGATGGGGGATACGCAGTATTTT.

The chain is built from TRBV5-1 and TRBJ2-6, with 7 bases identical to TRBD1. The germline gives CDR1 SGHRS, CDR2 YFSETQ. The length of the CDR3 is 17 residues. Germline trimming cut 10 bases from V and 4 bases from J; bases unmatched to any gene: 17. The CDR3 sequence is CASQPPYRGSGANVLTF. The CDR3 DNA is TGCGCCTCCCAGCCGCCATACAGGGGATCAGGGGCCAACGTCCTGACTTTC. The whole variable domain, filled in from reference TRBV5-1 and TRBJ2-6, reads KAGVTQTPRYLIKTRGQQVTLSCSPISGHRSVSWYQQTPGQGLQFLFEYFSETQRNKGNFPGRFSGRQFSNSRSEMNVSTLELGDSALYLCASQPPYRGSGANVLTFGAGSRLTVL.

The gene calls are TRBV6-5 and TRBJ1-2; a weak D match, TRBD1 (6 bases). The germline V gene encodes CDR1 MNHEY and CDR2 SVGAGI. V shed 5 bases and J shed 3 bases, with 16 bases lying between them. This CDR3 has 15 amino acids. Here the CDR3 reads CASSRDQGLDYGYTF. CDR3 nucleotide sequence: TGTGCCAGCAGTAGAGATCAGGGGCTCGACTATGGCTACACCTTC.

This clonotype is termed large. The chain links TRBV5-1 to TRBJ2-2, with D unclear. Trimming stripped 4 bases from V and 1 base from J, with 8 bases between. From germline, CDR1 is SGHRS and CDR2 YFSETQ. The CDR3 is 14 residues long. The CDR3 sequence: CASSPGMNTGELFF. The CDR3 DNA follows: TGCGCCAGCAGCCCAGGAATGAACACCGGGGAGCTGTTTTTT.

This clonotype was seen a few times. The gene calls are TRBV4-1 and TRBJ1-1; TRBD1 might be the D (5 bases). V was pared by 2 bases and J by 2 bases, with 9 bases between. The germline gives CDR1 MGHRA, CDR2 YSYEKL. The CDR3 is made up of 14 amino acids. Here the CDR3 reads CASSQPGQNTEAFF. The CDR3 DNA reads TGCGCCAGCAGCCAACCAGGACAAAACACTGAAGCTTTCTTT.

The V gene is TRBV7-2, the J gene TRBJ2-7; D may be TRBD2 (6 bases). V lost 2 bases, J lost 12 bases, and 17 bases lay in between. The CDR3 has 13 amino acids. Germline loops: CDR1 SGHTA, CDR2 FQGNSA. The CDR3 DNA reads as TGTGCCAGCAGCTTAACCAGGGACTCTAGGCGGTACTTC. As protein: CASSLTRDSRRYF.

V gene TRBV19 combines with J gene TRBJ2-4; D uncertain. CDR3 length: 14 amino acids. V was clipped by 7 bases and J by 7 bases, with 17 bases between them. The V gene's germline CDR1 is LNHDA and CDR2 SQIVND (reference sequence). For the CDR3, the DNA is TGTGCCAGTACCCCCTTCCCCGCGGAGAACATTCAGTACTTC. Translating it yields CASTPFPAENIQYF.

This chain connects TRBV11-1 to TRBJ2-7; perhaps TRBD1 as D (6 bases). Germline assignment: CDR1 SGHAT and CDR2 FQDESV (reference sequence). The CDR3 has 16 amino acids. Trimming pared 6 bases from V and 6 bases from J, leaving 24 bases between. This CDR3 is CASSHAKFSGTSEQYF. DNA of the CDR3: TGTGCCAGCAGTCATGCAAAATTTTCCGGGACATCCGAGCAGTACTTC.

The V call is TRBV4-3, the J call TRBJ1-1; D uncertain. CDR3 length: 13 residues. Germline loops: CDR1 LGHNA, CDR2 YSLEER. Trimming took 3 bases from V and 1 from J, leaving 6 bases between them. CDR3 in DNA: TGCGCCAGCAGCCATACAGCGAACACTGAAGCTTTCTTT. Protein: CASSHTANTEAFF.

This clonotype was detected a few times. V usage is TRBV20-1 and J usage is TRBJ2-2; D call uncertain. Germline V gives CDR1 DFQATT, CDR2 SNEGSKA (reference sequence). The CDR3 covers 13 residues. The CDR3 DNA reads as TGCATTGGAAGGGCGAGATCCACCGGGGAGCTGTTTTTT. It specifies CIGRARSTGELFF.

The J gene is TRBJ2-1, the V gene TRBV5-4; TRBD2 matches at 7 bases. V was clipped by 0 bases and J by 0 bases; unmatched bases: 3. CDR3 length: 16 residues. Germline V gene data show CDR1 as SGHNT and CDR2 as YYREEE (reference sequence). CDR3 loop: CASSLAGGTSYNEQFF. The DNA of the CDR3 is TGTGCCAGCAGCTTGGCGGGGGGAACCTCCTACAATGAGCAGTTCTTC.

This clonotype was seen only a few times. V gene TRBV7-9 combines with J gene TRBJ2-7; 7 bases map to TRBD1. The CDR3 spans 15 residues. Trimming removed 6 bases from V and 0 bases from J; junction bases left unmatched: 8. Germline assignment: CDR1 SEHNR and CDR2 FQNEAQ (reference sequence). The CDR3 spells CASRRQGTTSYEQYF. The CDR3 DNA reads as TGTGCCAGCAGACGACAGGGCACGACCTCCTACGAGCAGTACTTC.

This clonotype was observed many times. The rearrangement joins TRBV4-1 to TRBJ2-1; 11 bases match TRBD2. J lost 3 bases, V lost 2 bases, and 6 bases had no gene match. CDR3 length equals 17 residues. CDR1 MGHRA and CDR2 YSYEKL come from the germline V gene. The CDR3 reads CASSQLGLAAVYNEQFF. As DNA, the CDR3 is TGCGCCAGCAGCCAACTGGGACTAGCGGCCGTCTACAATGAGCAGTTCTTC.

This clonotype was picked up a small number of times. This chain connects TRBV9 to TRBJ2-7; 7 bases are shared with TRBD1. CDR3 length equals 13 residues. The V and J ends lost 4 bases and 3 bases, in that order; junction bases with no gene match: 4. The V gene's germline CDR1 is SGDLS and CDR2 YYNGEE. Here the CDR3 DNA reads TGTGCCAGCAGCCCCCGGACAGGCTACGAGCAGTACTTC. It codes for CASSPRTGYEQYF.

This clonotype was seen ten or more times. The rearrangement joins TRBV7-9 to TRBJ2-1; 7 nucleotides line up with TRBD1. Germline values: CDR1 SEHNR, CDR2 FQNEAQ (reference sequence). The CDR3 has 12 amino acids. V lost 5 bases and J lost 9; bases outside the gene matches: 4. The CDR3 sequence is CASSERGREQFF. As DNA, the CDR3 is TGTGCCAGCAGCGAAAGGGGGCGTGAGCAGTTCTTC. The complete variable domain, with remaining parts taken from reference TRBV7-9 and TRBJ2-1, reads DTGVSQNPRHKITKRGQNVTFRCDPISEHNRLYWYRQTLGQGPEFLTYFQNEAQLEKSRLLSDRFSAERPKGSFSTLEIQRTEQGDSAMYLCASSERGREQFFGPGTRLTVL.

The chain links TRBV24-1 to TRBJ2-2; D is ambiguous. CDR1 and CDR2 from the germline V gene are KGHDR and SFDVKD. V was trimmed by 0 bases and J by 3 bases, leaving 4 bases between them. The CDR3 loop spans 14 amino acids. CDR3 protein: CATSDLTDTGELFF. DNA of the CDR3: TGTGCCACCAGTGATTTGACGGACACCGGGGAGCTGTTTTTT.

This sequence joins TRBV7-9 and TRBJ1-1; 9 bases map to TRBD1. V lost 6 bases, J lost 7 bases, and 9 bases stayed unmatched. Germline CDR1 is SEHNR and CDR2 is FQNEAQ (reference sequence). This CDR3 contains 14 residues. CDR3 in DNA: TGTGCCAGCAGGACCGACAGGGGGAGTGGTGAAGCTTTCTTT. This sequence encodes CASRTDRGSGEAFF.

This clonotype turned up a few times. V usage is TRBV12-3 or TRBV12-4 and J usage is TRBJ1-3; the D is unclear. V dropped 2 bases and J dropped 3 bases, with 8 bases sitting between them. This CDR3 has 14 amino acids. The CDR3 is CASSLNGVGNTIYF. CDR3 bases: TGTGCCAGCAGTTTAAACGGGGTTGGAAACACCATATATTTT.